The 5 T cell receptor beta chains reported below all come from one sample, sequenced in a study of regulatory T cells in long-lasting Graves disease. This sample's time point: persistent/refractory GD, antithyroid drugs over 5 years with positive TRAb. RNA isolated from PBMCs was used to make the TCR library. Both iRepertoire HTBI primers and Arm-PCR of CDR3 regions were used to build the TCR beta libraries. TCRdb recomputed calls from the multiplex PCR reads with MiXCR, one row per CDR3 protein. The sample holds 400,000 to 450,000 distinct CDR3 sequences, 23% seen once. The sequences come from peripheral blood mononuclear cells (PBMCs), collected when the disease was refractory, from a patient treated with antithyroid drugs. All receptors come from a female donor with Graves disease.

The V gene is TRBV6-1, the J gene TRBJ2-5; 8 bases fit TRBD1. This CDR3 region has 14 residues. Germline values: CDR1 MNHNS, CDR2 SASEGT. J gave up 5 bases and V 6 bases, and 8 bases lay outside the gene matches. CDR3 DNA: TGTGCCAGCAGGGAGGGACAGGTGGTGGAGACCCAGTACTTC. Translated: CASREGQVVETQYF.

This clonotype was counted between two and nine times. The rearrangement joins TRBV30 to TRBJ1-1, with D maybe TRBD1 (6 bases). The V end lost 3 bases, the J end lost 1 base, and 9 bases lay between the germline ends. The germline gives CDR1 GTSNPN, CDR2 SVGIG (reference sequence). The CDR3 is 13 amino acids. The CDR3 DNA sequence: TGTGCCTGGAGGGAGACAGGGAACACTGAAGCTTTCTTT. This gives the protein CAWRETGNTEAFF.

The sample holds a few counts of this clonotype. This chain links TRBV15 with TRBJ2-1; D is ambiguous. CDR1 and CDR2 from the germline V gene are LNHNV and YYDKDF (reference sequence). CDR3 length equals 13 residues. The germline V and J ends were trimmed by 4 bases and 7 bases, with 11 bases remaining between them. The CDR3 DNA is TGTGCCACCAGCAATCACCTCGGGAATGAGCAGTTCTTC. This translates into CATSNHLGNEQFF.

The sample holds many counts of this clonotype. The chain employs TRBV2 and TRBJ2-6, with a tentative D call TRBD1 (6 bases). Per the germline V gene, CDR1 is SNHLY and CDR2 is FYNNEI. This CDR3 contains 16 residues. Trimming took off 6 bases at V and 0 bases at J, with 12 bases between the two ends. Written as DNA, the CDR3 is TGTGCCAGCAGAACAGGGAACCCCTCTGGGGCCAACGTCCTGACTTTC. This codes for CASRTGNPSGANVLTF.

V gene TRBV20-1 combines with J gene TRBJ1-1, with 7 bases aligning to TRBD1. Germline loops: CDR1 DFQATT, CDR2 SNEGSKA (reference sequence). Trimming at V came to 0 bases and at J to 0 bases, leaving 7 bases not matched to a gene. The CDR3 is 16 residues long. CDR3 loop: CSARDLKGQLNTEAFF. In nucleotides, the CDR3 is TGCAGTGCTAGAGATCTGAAGGGACAGTTGAACACTGAAGCTTTCTTT.